The clone carrying this T cell receptor (beta chain) was observed a few times. The CDR3 sequence is 18 residues long. The junction had 6 bases not matched to a gene; V was cut back by 4 bases and J by 1 base. Germline CDR1 SGDLS, CDR2 YYNGEE. The data were obtained in a study of Graves' ophthalmopathy and Graves' hyperthyroidism. Hyperthyroidism patients, aged 18 to 65, were newly diagnosed, under 2 months' duration. Scientists amplified the TCR beta CDR3 regions from RNA transcripts. The authors performed first-round RT-PCR with HTBI primers and then a second-round multiplex PCR. TCRdb ran MiXCR on the multiplex PCR reads and lists one entry per CDR3 protein. The profile shows 900,000 to 1,200,000 distinct CDR3 sequences, 35% to 45% of them singletons.

The rearrangement links TRBV9 to TRBJ2-6; 12 positions match TRBD1. The receptor's source is an adult man with Graves' hyperthyroidism. Sequenced material: peripheral blood or thyroid tissue (not recorded which). CDR3 nucleotide sequence: TGTGCCAGCAGCTTCCCGGGACAGGGGGCTTCTGGGGCCAACGTCCTGACTTTC. Its protein product is CASSFPGQGASGANVLTF.